Detailed here is one T cell receptor beta chain. Its antigen target is currently unknown. Per-base quality was not reported, and no clone a single base away is much larger than it. Donors were healthy HIV-negative adults with no recently reported acute infections or vaccinations. Only Caucasian adults living in Nashville, Tennessee, USA were represented among the donors. CD4+ T cells were enriched through magnetic negative selection, after which naive cells were positively selected on CD45RA and the remaining negative fraction served as the memory subset. Blood was obtained by leukapheresis, after which PBMCs were separated by Ficoll-Histopaque density gradient centrifugation and cryopreserved in liquid nitrogen vapor phase. Analytical flow cytometry was used to check the purity and quantity of every magnetically sorted T cell population. Genomic DNA was isolated from each sorted fraction and quantified by UV absorbance on a Nanodrop 2000c.

The data were obtained in a study of shared clonotypes between healthy human individuals (TCRdb year 2020). About the full investigation: The cohort comprised two women and three men aged 18 to 49 years. For each donor, CD4 naive and CD4 memory were each given three plates, CD8 naive was given two plates, and CD8 memory was given one plate. The study deeply sequenced blood TCR repertoires of roughly five healthy adults to estimate repertoire size and the extent of clonotype sharing between individuals. Libraries were prepared and TCR repertoires were sequenced by different laboratories using diverse techniques, in order to increase sequencing depth and limit assay-specific biases. Per donor, leukapheresis produced somewhere between about 0.9 and 10 billion PBMCs.

TCR CDR3 regions were amplified from genomic DNA by multiplex PCR using the deep immunoSEQ assay. Extracted genomic DNA from each cell subset was spread evenly across all wells of several immunoSEQ 96-well plates, with each plate serving as a replicate. Each replicate PCR for sorted subsets received approximately 220 ng genomic DNA, equal to roughly 30,000 T cell genomes. The purified libraries were quantified using a Qubit 3.0 fluorometer, sized with a Bioanalyzer 2100, and then quantified again using the KAPA Library Quantification kit. Each immunoSEQ 96-well plate was sequenced on its own single-read 150-cycle Illumina NextSeq 550 flow cell. From the authors' description of their analysis: Because only junctional sequences without quality scores were contained in the immunoSEQ output, filtering matching that applied to full-length reads could not be performed. To assign V/J genes and CDR3, sequences were annotated using PyIR, a Python wrapper for IgBLAST v1.9, with IMGT germline references. Reads were filtered out if the reads had weak V/J assignments (E-value above 1e-6), no CDR3, stop codons, out-of-frame junctions, or ambiguous translated residues. V3J clonotypes were defined as sequences sharing an identical inferred V gene, J gene, and CDR3 amino acid sequence. To compute the percentage overlap between repertoires, the number of shared unique clonotypes was divided by the size of the smaller repertoire. Richness of each repertoire was evaluated using RTK rarefaction, the Chao1 estimator, and Recon v2.1 estimates of unobserved clonotypes. OLGA was used to compute generation probabilities for all TCRbeta clonotypes that the gDNA method yielded from a few donors. In TCRdb, the immuneACCESS table is reduced to in-frame sequences with V and J assigned. These tables do not hold every clone; where another copy was compared, an unresolved V gene accounts for under half, and the others remain unexplained. V and J calls and clone size are copied from that table; D and trimming were computed from the DNA. This sample is represented by some 1.4 million clones; roughly 96% of them were singletons. Clones ranked in the top ten supply approximately 1% of the sample.

Study-wide conclusions, independent of this receptor: Naive subsets generally had larger estimated clonotype richness than memory subsets did. The small number of donors limited the genetic and exposure-history diversity represented. Sampling was restricted to blood, and TCR repertoires in tissue are likely to differ from TCR repertoires in blood. Compared with non-shared clonotypes, clonotypes shared by all four sorted-subset donors had higher generation probabilities. Based on pairwise subsampling, the degree of clonotype sharing among donors was expected to be affected by sequencing depth. When several donors were compared, the shared fraction of clonotypes was around 5.1% for naive CD4, about 4% for naive CD8, roughly 2.3% for memory CD4, and 0.4% for memory CD8. Rarefaction of sorted-subset datasets indicated incomplete sequencing despite the large sequencing depth.

A distance of 17 bases separates the germline ends of V and J, which lose 2 bases and 6 bases respectively. The germline V gene yields MDHEN for CDR1 and SYDVKM for CDR2. Including cysteine and phenylalanine, the CDR3 has 16 amino acids. Kept here is only the CDR3 DNA, which spans 48 bases and is read in frame from base 1. The TCR sequence derives from a man aged 30 to 45 in good health. The rearrangement joined TRBV28 to TRBJ2-1, with the D assignment possibly TRBD1 or TRBD2, given 5 matching bases for each. Material: naive CD4+ T cells sorted from blood. What this sample's cell subset or site label stands for: CD45RA+ positively selected. The DNA sequence is as follows: TGTGCCAGCAGTTTAAGGAAGGGACGGGGAATCAATGAGCAGTTCTTC. The encoded protein is CASSLRKGRGINEQFF.